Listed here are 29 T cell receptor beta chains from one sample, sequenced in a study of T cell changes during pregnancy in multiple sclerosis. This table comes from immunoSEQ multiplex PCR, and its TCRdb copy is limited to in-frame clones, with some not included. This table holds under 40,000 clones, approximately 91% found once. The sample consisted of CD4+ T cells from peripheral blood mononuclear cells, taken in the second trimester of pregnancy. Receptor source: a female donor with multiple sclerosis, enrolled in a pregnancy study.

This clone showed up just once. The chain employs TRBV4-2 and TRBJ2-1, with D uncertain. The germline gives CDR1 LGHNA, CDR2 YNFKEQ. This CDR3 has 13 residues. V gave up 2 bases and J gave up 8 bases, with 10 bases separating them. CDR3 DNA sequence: TGTGCCAGCAGCCAACCAAGCATCGATGAGCAGTTCTTC. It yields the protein CASSQPSIDEQFF.

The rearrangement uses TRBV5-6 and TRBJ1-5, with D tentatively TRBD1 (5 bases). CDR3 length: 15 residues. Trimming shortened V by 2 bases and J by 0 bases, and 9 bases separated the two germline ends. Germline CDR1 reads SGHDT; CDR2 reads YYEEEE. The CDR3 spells CASSLWGGSNQPQHF. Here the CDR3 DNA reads TGTGCCAGCAGCTTATGGGGGGGTAGCAATCAGCCCCAGCATTTT. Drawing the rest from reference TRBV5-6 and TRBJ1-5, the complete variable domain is DAGVTQSPTHLIKTRGQQVTLRCSPKSGHDTVSWYQQALGQGPQFIFQYYEEEERQRGNFPDRFSGHQFPNYSSELNVNALLLGDSALYLCASSLWGGSNQPQHFGDGTRLSIL.

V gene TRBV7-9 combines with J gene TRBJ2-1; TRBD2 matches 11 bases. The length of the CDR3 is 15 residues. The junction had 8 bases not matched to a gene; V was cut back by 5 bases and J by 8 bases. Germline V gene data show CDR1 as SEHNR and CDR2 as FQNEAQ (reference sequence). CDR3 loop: CASSRDGTSGDEQFF. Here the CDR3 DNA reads TGTGCCAGCAGCCGCGACGGGACTAGCGGCGATGAGCAGTTCTTC.

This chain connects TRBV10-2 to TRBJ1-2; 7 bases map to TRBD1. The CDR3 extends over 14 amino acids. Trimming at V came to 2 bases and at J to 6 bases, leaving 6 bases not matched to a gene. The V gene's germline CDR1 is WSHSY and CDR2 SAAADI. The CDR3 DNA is TGCGCCAGCAGTGAGAGGGGGACAGAAGATGGCTACACCTTC. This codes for CASSERGTEDGYTF.

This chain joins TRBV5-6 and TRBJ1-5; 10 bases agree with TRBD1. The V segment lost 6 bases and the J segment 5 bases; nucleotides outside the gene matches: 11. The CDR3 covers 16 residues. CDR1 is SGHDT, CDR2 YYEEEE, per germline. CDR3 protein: CASINRDRGRDQPQHF. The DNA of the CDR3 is TGTGCCAGCATCAACCGGGACAGGGGACGGGATCAGCCCCAGCATTTT.

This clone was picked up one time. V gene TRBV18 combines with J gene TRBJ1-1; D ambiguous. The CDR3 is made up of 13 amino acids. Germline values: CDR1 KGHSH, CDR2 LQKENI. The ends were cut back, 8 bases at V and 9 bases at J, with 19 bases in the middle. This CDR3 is CASTQTIDTQAFF. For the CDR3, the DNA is TGTGCCAGCACACAGACAATCGACACCCAAGCTTTCTTT.

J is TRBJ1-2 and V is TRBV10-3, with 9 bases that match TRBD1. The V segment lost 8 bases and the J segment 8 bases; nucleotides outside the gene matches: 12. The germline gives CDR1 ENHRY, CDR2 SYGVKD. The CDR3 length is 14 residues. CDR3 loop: CAIGPLQGAQGYTF. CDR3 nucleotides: TGTGCCATCGGGCCCTTACAGGGGGCGCAGGGCTACACCTTC.

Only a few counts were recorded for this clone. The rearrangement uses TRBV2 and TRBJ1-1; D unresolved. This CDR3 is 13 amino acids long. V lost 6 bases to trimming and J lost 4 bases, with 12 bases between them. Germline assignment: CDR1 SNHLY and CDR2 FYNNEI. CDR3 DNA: TGTGCCAGCAGGTTTCTAGCGGGCACTGAAGCTTTCTTT. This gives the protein CASRFLAGTEAFF.

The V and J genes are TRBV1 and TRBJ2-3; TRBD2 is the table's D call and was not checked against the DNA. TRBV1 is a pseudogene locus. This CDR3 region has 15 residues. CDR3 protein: CTSSQDVENPDTQYF. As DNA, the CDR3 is TGCACCAGCAGCCAAGATGTGGAGAACCCAGATACGCAGTATTTT.

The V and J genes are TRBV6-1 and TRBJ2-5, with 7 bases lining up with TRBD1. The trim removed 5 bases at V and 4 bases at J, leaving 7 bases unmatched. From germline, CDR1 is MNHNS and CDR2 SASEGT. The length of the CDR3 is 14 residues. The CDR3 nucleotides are TGTGCCAGCAGTCCAGGGACAGAGATAGAGACCCAGTACTTC. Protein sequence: CASSPGTEIETQYF.

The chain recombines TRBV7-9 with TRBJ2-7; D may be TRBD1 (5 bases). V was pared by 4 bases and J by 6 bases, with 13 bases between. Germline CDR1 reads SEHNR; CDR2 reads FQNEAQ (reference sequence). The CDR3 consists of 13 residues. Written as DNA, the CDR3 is TGTGCCAGCAGCTATGGCAGGGTCGGCGAGCAGTACTTC. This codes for CASSYGRVGEQYF.

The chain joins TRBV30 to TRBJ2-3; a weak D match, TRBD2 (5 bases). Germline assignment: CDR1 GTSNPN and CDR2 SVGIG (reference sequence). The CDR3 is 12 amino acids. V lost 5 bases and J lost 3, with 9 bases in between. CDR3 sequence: CAWETGTDTQYF. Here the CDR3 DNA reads TGTGCCTGGGAGACGGGGACAGATACGCAGTATTTT.

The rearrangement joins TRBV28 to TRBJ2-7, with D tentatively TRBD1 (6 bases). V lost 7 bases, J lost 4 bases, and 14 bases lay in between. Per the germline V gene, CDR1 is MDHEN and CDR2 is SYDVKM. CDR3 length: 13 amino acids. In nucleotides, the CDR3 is TGTGCCAGCACCCTTGGGACATCTTACGAGCAGTACTTC. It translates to CASTLGTSYEQYF.

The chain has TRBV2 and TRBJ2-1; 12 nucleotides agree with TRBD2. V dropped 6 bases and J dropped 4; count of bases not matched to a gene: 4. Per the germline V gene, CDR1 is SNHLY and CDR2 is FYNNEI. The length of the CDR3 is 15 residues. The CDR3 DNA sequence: TGTGCCAGCAGCCTACTAGCGGGGGGATACAATGAGCAGTTCTTC. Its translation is CASSLLAGGYNEQFF.

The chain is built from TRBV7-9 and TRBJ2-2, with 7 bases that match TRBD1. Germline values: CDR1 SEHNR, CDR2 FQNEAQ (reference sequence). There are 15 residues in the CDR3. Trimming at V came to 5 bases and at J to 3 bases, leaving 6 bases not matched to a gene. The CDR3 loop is CASSVRDSYTGELFF. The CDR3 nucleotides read TGTGCCAGCAGCGTCCGGGACAGCTACACCGGGGAGCTGTTTTTT.

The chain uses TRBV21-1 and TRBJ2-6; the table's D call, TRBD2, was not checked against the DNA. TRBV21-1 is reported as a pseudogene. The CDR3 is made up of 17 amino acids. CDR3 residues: CASSKGERVTGANVLTF. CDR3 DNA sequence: TGTGCCAGCAGCAAAGGGGAGCGGGTTACCGGGGCCAACGTCCTGACTTTC.

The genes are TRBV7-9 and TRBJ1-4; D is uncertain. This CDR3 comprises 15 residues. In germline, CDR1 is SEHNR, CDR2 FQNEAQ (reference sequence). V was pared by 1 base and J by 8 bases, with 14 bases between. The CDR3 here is CASSLGAFYQEKLFF. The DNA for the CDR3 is TGTGCCAGCAGCTTAGGGGCATTTTATCAGGAAAAACTGTTTTTT.

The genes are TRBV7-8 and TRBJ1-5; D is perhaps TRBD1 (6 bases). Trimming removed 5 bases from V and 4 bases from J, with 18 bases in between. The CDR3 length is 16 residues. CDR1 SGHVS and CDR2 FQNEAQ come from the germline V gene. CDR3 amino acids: CASSLNSLDRNQPQHF. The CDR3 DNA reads TGTGCCAGCAGCCTTAACTCCCTTGACAGGAATCAGCCCCAGCATTTT.

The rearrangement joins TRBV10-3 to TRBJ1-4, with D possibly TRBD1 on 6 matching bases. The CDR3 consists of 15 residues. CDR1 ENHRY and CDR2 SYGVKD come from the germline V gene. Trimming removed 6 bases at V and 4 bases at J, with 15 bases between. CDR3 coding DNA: TGTGCCATCAGGGCGGGAGGAGGGGGTAATGAAAAACTGTTTTTT. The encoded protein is CAIRAGGGGNEKLFF.

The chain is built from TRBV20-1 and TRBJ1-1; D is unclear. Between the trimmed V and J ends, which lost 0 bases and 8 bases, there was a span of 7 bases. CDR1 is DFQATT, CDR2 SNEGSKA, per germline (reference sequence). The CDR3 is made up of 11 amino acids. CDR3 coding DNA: TGCAGTGCTAGAGAAAAGGAGGAAGCTTTCTTT. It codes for CSAREKEEAFF.

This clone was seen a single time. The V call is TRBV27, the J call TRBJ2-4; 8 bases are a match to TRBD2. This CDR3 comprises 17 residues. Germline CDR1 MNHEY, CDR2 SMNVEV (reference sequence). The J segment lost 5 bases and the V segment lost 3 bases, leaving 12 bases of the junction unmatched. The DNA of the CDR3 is TGTGCCAGCAGTTTCCTCCCCGGGGGGGGACCCCAAAACATTCAGTACTTC. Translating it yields CASSFLPGGGPQNIQYF.

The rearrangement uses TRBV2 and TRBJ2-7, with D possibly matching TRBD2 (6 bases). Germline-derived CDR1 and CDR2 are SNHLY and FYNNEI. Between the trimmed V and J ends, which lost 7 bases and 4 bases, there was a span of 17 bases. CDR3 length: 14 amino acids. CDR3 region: CASIQWGTEYEQYF. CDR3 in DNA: TGTGCCAGCATCCAGTGGGGGACTGAATACGAGCAGTACTTC.

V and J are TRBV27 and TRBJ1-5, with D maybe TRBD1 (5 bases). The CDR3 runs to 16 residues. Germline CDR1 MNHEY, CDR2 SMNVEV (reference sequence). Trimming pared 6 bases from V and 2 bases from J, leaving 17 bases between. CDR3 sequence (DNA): TGTGCCAGCAGAGTGACCCCCCAAGGGGGCAATCAGCCCCAGCATTTT. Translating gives CASRVTPQGGNQPQHF.

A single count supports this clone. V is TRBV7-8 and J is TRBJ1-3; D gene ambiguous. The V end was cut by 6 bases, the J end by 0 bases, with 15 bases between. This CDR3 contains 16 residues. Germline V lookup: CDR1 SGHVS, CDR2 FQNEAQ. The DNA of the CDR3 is TGTGCCAGCAGTTGGGAGCGGATCAGCTCTGGAAACACCATATATTTT. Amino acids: CASSWERISSGNTIYF. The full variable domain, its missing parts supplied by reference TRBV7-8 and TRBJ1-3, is GAGVSQSPRYKVAKRGQDVALRCDPISGHVSLFWYQQALGQGPEFLTYFQNEAQLDKSGLPSDRFFAERPEGSVSTLKIQRTQQEDSAVYLCASSWERISSGNTIYFGEGSWLTVV.

The CDR3: CATSRGLWETQYF. Written as DNA, the CDR3 is TGTGCCACCAGCAGGGGCCTCTGGGAGACCCAGTACTTC. The chain uses TRBV15 and TRBJ2-5; D is ambiguous. Per germline, CDR1 LNHNV and CDR2 YYDKDF (reference sequence). Trimming removed 3 bases at V and 5 bases at J, with 10 bases between. CDR3 length equals 13 residues.

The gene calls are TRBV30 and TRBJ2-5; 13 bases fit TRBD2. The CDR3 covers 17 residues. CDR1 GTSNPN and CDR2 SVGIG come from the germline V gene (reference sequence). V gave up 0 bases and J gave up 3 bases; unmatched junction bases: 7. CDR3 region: CAWSVGKLAGGEETQYF. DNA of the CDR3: TGTGCCTGGAGTGTTGGGAAACTAGCGGGAGGGGAAGAGACCCAGTACTTC.

For the CDR3, the DNA is TGTGCCAGCAGTTTAGCGGGAGATATCACAGATACGCAGTATTTT. It yields the protein CASSLAGDITDTQYF. The chain uses TRBV6-5 and TRBJ2-3; 9 bases agree with TRBD2. The J segment lost 2 bases and the V segment lost 4 bases, leaving 4 bases of the junction unmatched. Looked up from germline, CDR1 is MNHEY and CDR2 is SVGAGI. The CDR3 is 15 residues long.

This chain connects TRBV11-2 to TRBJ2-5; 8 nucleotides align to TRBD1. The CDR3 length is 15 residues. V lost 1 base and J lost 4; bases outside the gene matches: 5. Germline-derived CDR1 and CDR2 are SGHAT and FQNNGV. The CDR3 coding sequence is TGTGCCAGCAGCTTAGGCAGGGGGCGACGAGAGACCCAGTACTTC. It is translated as CASSLGRGRRETQYF.

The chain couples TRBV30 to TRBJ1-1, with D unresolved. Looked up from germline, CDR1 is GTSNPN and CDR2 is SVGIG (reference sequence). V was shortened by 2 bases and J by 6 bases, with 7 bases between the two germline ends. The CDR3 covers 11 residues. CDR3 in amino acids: CAWSFTSEAFF. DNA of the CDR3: TGTGCCTGGAGTTTTACTTCTGAAGCTTTCTTT.